These 2 T cell receptor beta chains were all obtained from the same sample, sequenced in a study of breast tumors, draining lymph nodes, adjacent tissues. Samples came from axillary lymph nodes draining the breast cancer. TCRdb redid the calling of the multiplex PCR reads with MiXCR, one entry per CDR3 protein. The sample lists 130,000 or so distinct CDR3 sequences, under 25% seen once, with around 2.6% in the top ten. The source material was axillary lymph node tissue. These receptors came from a female donor with breast cancer. Some clones in this sample may be carry-over from other donors' samples.

Ten or more counts support this clonotype. This sequence joins TRBV29-1 and TRBJ2-3; TRBD1 aligns across 8 bases. With V trimmed by 7 bases and J by 3 bases, 12 bases remained unmatched. The germline V gene encodes CDR1 SQVTM and CDR2 ANQGSEA. The CDR3 is made up of 15 amino acids. The CDR3 DNA follows: TGCAGCGCTCGGACAGGGCCACGTTATACAGATACGCAGTATTTT. Residues: CSARTGPRYTDTQYF.

The V and J genes are TRBV20-1 and TRBJ2-1, with D maybe TRBD2 (7 bases). Trimming removed 6 bases from V and 6 bases from J, with 24 bases in between. Germline lookup yields CDR1 DFQATT and CDR2 SNEGSKA (reference sequence). CDR3 size: 16 residues. CDR3 residues: CSARGGGGLTFNEQFF. DNA of the CDR3: TGCAGTGCAAGGGGGGGGGGAGGACTTACCTTCAATGAGCAGTTCTTC.